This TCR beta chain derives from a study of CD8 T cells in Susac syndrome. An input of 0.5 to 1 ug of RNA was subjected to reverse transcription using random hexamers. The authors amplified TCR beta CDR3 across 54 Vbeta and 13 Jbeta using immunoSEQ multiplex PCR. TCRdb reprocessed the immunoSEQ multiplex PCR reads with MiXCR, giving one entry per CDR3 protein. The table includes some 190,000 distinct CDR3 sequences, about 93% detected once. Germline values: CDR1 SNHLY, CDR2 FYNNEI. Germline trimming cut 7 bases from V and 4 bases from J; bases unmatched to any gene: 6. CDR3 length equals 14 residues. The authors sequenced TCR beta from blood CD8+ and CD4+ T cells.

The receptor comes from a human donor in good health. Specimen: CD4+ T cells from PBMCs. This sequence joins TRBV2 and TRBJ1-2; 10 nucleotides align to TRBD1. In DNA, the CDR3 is TGTGCCAGCACTTGGACAGGGGGGTCCTATGGCTACACCTTC. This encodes CASTWTGGSYGYTF.